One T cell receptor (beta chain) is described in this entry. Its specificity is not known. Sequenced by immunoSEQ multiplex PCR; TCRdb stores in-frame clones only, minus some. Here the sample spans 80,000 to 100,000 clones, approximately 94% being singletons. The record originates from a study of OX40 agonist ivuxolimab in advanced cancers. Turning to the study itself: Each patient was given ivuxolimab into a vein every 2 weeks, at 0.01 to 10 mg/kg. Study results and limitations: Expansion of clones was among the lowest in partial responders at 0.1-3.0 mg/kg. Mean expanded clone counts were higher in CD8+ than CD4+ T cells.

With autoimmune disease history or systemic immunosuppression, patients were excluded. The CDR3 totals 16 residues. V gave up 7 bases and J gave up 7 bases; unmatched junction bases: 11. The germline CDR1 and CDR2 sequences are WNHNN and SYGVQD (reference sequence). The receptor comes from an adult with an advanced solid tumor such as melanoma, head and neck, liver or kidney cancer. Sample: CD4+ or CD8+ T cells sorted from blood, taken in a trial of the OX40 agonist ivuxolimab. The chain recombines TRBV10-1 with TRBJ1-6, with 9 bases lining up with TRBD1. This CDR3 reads CASKLSGGQGNSPLHF. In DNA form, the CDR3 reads TGCGCCAGCAAGCTTTCAGGGGGACAGGGAAATTCACCCCTCCACTTT.